The sequence of this T cell receptor (beta chain) was determined in a study of PD-1 blockade in classical Hodgkin lymphoma. At the level of the study: It was nivolumab at 3 mg/kg, given intravenously every 2 weeks, that patients received.

The V gene lost 4 bases and the J gene lost 3 bases, with 16 bases spanning the gap. The CDR3 runs to 16 residues. Germline V lookup: CDR1 MNHNS, CDR2 SASEGT. The study's findings and limits: When nivolumab was started under 1 year after ASCT, patients were excluded. Baseline TCR diversity was reportedly lower in newly diagnosed patients than in healthy donors. It was reported as lower still in relapsed/refractory patients. CD4+ TCR diversity, unlike CD8+, rose significantly by C4D1.

As concerns this clone: As yet, its antigen is unknown.

Time point given: cycle 4 day 1 (C4D1), after 6 weeks of nivolumab. Every patient relapsed after autologous stem cell transplantation, and brentuximab vedotin exposure varied. Profiled with immunoSEQ multiplex PCR; TCRdb holds only in-frame clones, not every one. The sample consists of 50,000 to 65,000 clones, roughly nine tenths of them appearing once. This clonotype originated in a human donor with classical Hodgkin lymphoma. This specimen consisted of peripheral blood mononuclear cells (PBMCs), obtained before the fourth cycle of nivolumab. V usage is TRBV6-1 and J usage is TRBJ2-1; no firm D call. The DNA for the CDR3 is TGTGCCAGCAGTGGGACCTCCAGCACCATCTACAATGAGCAGTTCTTC. Its translation: CASSGTSSTIYNEQFF.